The 26 T cell receptor beta chains presented below share a single source sample, sequenced in a study of blood T cell repertoires in COVID-19. Sequencing was performed with immunoSEQ multiplex PCR; in TCRdb, only in-frame clones are kept and a portion is missing. The sample has under 200,000 clones; roughly nine tenths are singletons. Sequences were obtained from PBMCs or T cells enriched from blood (not recorded which). These TCRs come from a woman aged 18-29 years who had recovered from COVID-19.

V usage is TRBV2 and J usage is TRBJ1-3, with 8 bases matching TRBD1. The V gene's germline CDR1 is SNHLY and CDR2 FYNNEI. Trimming at V came to 5 bases and at J to 4 bases, leaving 7 bases not matched to a gene. The CDR3 loop spans 15 amino acids. Here the CDR3 reads CASSPPGDRGNTIYF. DNA of the CDR3: TGTGCCAGCAGTCCCCCGGGGGACAGGGGAAACACCATATATTTT.

The chain is built from TRBV28 and TRBJ2-1, with TRBD2 matching 8 bases. The trim removed 2 bases at V and 4 bases at J, leaving 16 bases unmatched. Per germline, CDR1 MDHEN and CDR2 SYDVKM. The CDR3 runs 19 residues. Here the CDR3 DNA reads TGTGCCAGCAGTTTACCTGGGGCAGGCAACGGGGGGGGATACAATGAGCAGTTCTTC. Protein product: CASSLPGAGNGGGYNEQFF.

The chain joins TRBV10-3 to TRBJ2-2, with TRBD2 identical over 12 bases. There are 15 residues in the CDR3. Germline trimming cut 4 bases from V and 5 bases from J; bases unmatched to any gene: 2. CDR1 ENHRY and CDR2 SYGVKD come from the germline V gene. As DNA, the CDR3 is TGTGCCATCAGTGGACTAGCGGGGGAAACCGGGGAGCTGTTTTTT. Its translation: CAISGLAGETGELFF.

The genes are TRBV24-1 and TRBJ2-5, with TRBD1 matching over 10 bases. Looked up from germline, CDR1 is KGHDR and CDR2 is SFDVKD. J was trimmed by 5 bases and V by 2 bases; bases with no gene match: 7. The CDR3 runs 16 residues. CDR3 nucleotides: TGTGCCACCAGTGATTCCTCGTGGGACAGGGGTGAGACCCAGTACTTC. Amino acid sequence: CATSDSSWDRGETQYF.

The chain uses TRBV11-2 and TRBJ1-2; D might be TRBD1 (6 bases). The germline gives CDR1 SGHAT, CDR2 FQNNGV. CDR3 length: 14 residues. V was cut by 1 base and J by 3 bases, with 9 bases left in between. The CDR3 DNA reads TGTGCCAGCAGCTTAGGCCAGGGGTACTATGGCTACACCTTC. Translating gives CASSLGQGYYGYTF.

The J gene is TRBJ2-7, the V gene TRBV11-2, with D possibly matching TRBD1 (7 bases). The germline V gene encodes CDR1 SGHAT and CDR2 FQNNGV. This CDR3 region has 16 residues. V dropped 6 bases and J dropped 2 bases, with 20 bases sitting between them. The CDR3 region has the DNA TGTGCCAGCAGACAGATCCGCGGGACAGAGACCTACGAGCAGTACTTC. Translated: CASRQIRGTETYEQYF.

The chain has TRBV4-2 and TRBJ2-3; D gene uncertain. V was clipped by 2 bases and J by 2 bases, with 17 bases between them. CDR1 and CDR2 (germline): LGHNA, YNFKEQ. CDR3 size: 17 residues. The CDR3 DNA reads TGTGCCAGCAGCCAAAGAAGTGGCGGAGTCTCCACAGATACGCAGTATTTT. This translates into CASSQRSGGVSTDTQYF.

V usage is TRBV15 and J usage is TRBJ1-2; D gene uncertain. The length of the CDR3 is 15 residues. Trimming shortened V by 0 bases and J by 0 bases, and 8 bases separated the two germline ends. Germline V gene lookup returns CDR1 LNHNV and CDR2 YYDKDF (reference sequence). CDR3 in amino acids: CATSREQVANYGYTF. The CDR3 DNA is TGTGCCACCAGCAGAGAGCAGGTAGCTAACTATGGCTACACCTTC. The full variable domain, rest sourced from reference TRBV15 and TRBJ1-2, is DAMVIQNPRYQVTQFGKPVTLSCSQTLNHNVMYWYQQKSSQAPKLLFHYYDKDFNNEADTPDNFQSRRPNTSFCFLDIRSPGLGDTAMYLCATSREQVANYGYTFGSGTRLTVV.

The chain is built from TRBV18 and TRBJ2-7; TRBD1 agrees at 10 bases. The CDR3 is 15 residues long. J was trimmed by 5 bases and V by 3 bases; bases with no gene match: 7. Germline-derived CDR1 and CDR2 are KGHSH and LQKENI. CDR3 in amino acids: CASSPGPGQGHEQYF. CDR3 nucleotides: TGTGCCAGCTCACCCGGTCCGGGACAGGGGCACGAGCAGTACTTC.

The chain employs TRBV6-5 and TRBJ2-2; a weak D match, TRBD2 (6 bases). This CDR3 is built from 14 residues. V lost 5 bases and J 8 bases, leaving 15 bases between the germline ends. Germline V gene lookup returns CDR1 MNHEY and CDR2 SVGAGI. For the CDR3, the DNA is TGTGCCAGCAGTCCCTGGGGGGAGGCGGGGGAGCTGTTTTTT. It encodes CASSPWGEAGELFF.

The chain uses TRBV6-1 and TRBJ1-5; D not certain. From germline, CDR1 is MNHNS and CDR2 SASEGT. The CDR3 loop spans 14 amino acids. Trimming shortened V by 2 bases and J by 3 bases, and 8 bases separated the two germline ends. CDR3: CASSERGNNQPQHF. CDR3 DNA: TGTGCCAGCAGTGAACGGGGTAACAATCAGCCCCAGCATTTT.

The gene calls are TRBV28 and TRBJ1-2; a possible D gene is TRBD1 (5 bases). Germline CDR1 reads MDHEN; CDR2 reads SYDVKM. V was trimmed by 6 bases and J by 7 bases, leaving 6 bases between them. This CDR3 is 10 amino acids long. The CDR3 DNA is TGTGCCAGCAGGCAGGGTGGCTACACCTTC. Its protein is CASRQGGYTF.

The V gene is TRBV7-9, the J gene TRBJ1-4; tentative D call: TRBD1 (6 bases). The germline V and J ends were trimmed by 5 bases and 6 bases, with 19 bases remaining between them. The CDR3 sequence is 16 residues long. From germline, CDR1 is SEHNR and CDR2 FQNEAQ (reference sequence). The CDR3 sequence: CASSREDKGQYEKLFF. The CDR3 nucleotides read TGTGCCAGCAGCCGAGAAGACAAAGGACAGTATGAAAAACTGTTTTTT.

This clone appeared a single time. This CDR3 reads CASRGDSGGNQPQHF. Written as DNA, the CDR3 is TGTGCCAGCAGGGGGGACAGCGGCGGAAATCAGCCCCAGCATTTT. The J gene is TRBJ1-5, the V gene TRBV2, with TRBD1 matching 7 bases. J was trimmed by 4 bases and V by 6 bases; bases with no gene match: 9. This CDR3 spans 15 amino acids. Germline V gives CDR1 SNHLY, CDR2 FYNNEI.

V and J are TRBV2 and TRBJ1-5, with D uncertain. The CDR3 covers 14 residues. Between the trimmed V and J ends, which lost 5 bases and 1 base, there was a span of 9 bases. CDR1 is SNHLY and CDR2 is FYNNEI in the germline V gene. The CDR3 reads CASSRGGSNQPQHF. The CDR3 DNA sequence: TGTGCCAGCAGTAGAGGAGGGAGCAATCAGCCCCAGCATTTT.

The chain recombines TRBV27 with TRBJ1-6, with TRBD1 identical over 9 bases. The CDR3 has 15 residues. The V gene's germline CDR1 is MNHEY and CDR2 SMNVEV (reference sequence). J gave up 10 bases and V 4 bases, and 8 bases lay outside the gene matches. The CDR3 DNA reads as TGTGCCAGCAGTTCGTCCGGGACAGGGACATCACCCCTCCACTTT. This codes for CASSSSGTGTSPLHF.

The DNA of the CDR3 is TGTGCCTGGAACGGGAAAGCGAAGGATGGCTACACCTTC. Protein sequence: CAWNGKAKDGYTF. The chain has TRBV30 and TRBJ1-2; D gene ambiguous. Germline V lookup: CDR1 GTSNPN, CDR2 SVGIG (reference sequence). This CDR3 comprises 13 residues. The ends were cut back, 4 bases at V and 6 bases at J, with 15 bases in the middle.

The V and J genes are TRBV7-9 and TRBJ2-3; 9 nucleotides line up with TRBD1. There are 15 residues in the CDR3. The V segment lost 3 bases and the J segment 2 bases; nucleotides outside the gene matches: 3. CDR1 is SEHNR, CDR2 FQNEAQ, per germline (reference sequence). CDR3 loop: CASSLGQGVTDTQYF. The CDR3 DNA reads TGTGCCAGCAGCTTGGGACAGGGAGTCACAGATACGCAGTATTTT.

This chain links TRBV7-9 with TRBJ2-7; D unresolved. The germline CDR1 and CDR2 sequences are SEHNR and FQNEAQ (reference sequence). This CDR3 region has 12 residues. V was cut by 5 bases and J by 5 bases, with 10 bases left in between. The CDR3 spells CASSGGQHEQYF. DNA of the CDR3: TGTGCCAGCAGCGGTGGGCAGCACGAGCAGTACTTC.

This clone was seen only a few times. The chain uses TRBV6-2 or TRBV6-3 and TRBJ2-3, with 15 bases that match TRBD2. This CDR3 has 18 residues. In germline, CDR1 is MNHEY, CDR2 SVGEGT. V dropped 4 bases and J dropped 3; count of bases not matched to a gene: 8. The CDR3 loop reads CASSSLGLAGGPTDTQYF. The CDR3 DNA is TGTGCCAGCAGTTCCCTTGGACTAGCGGGGGGGCCGACAGATACGCAGTATTTT.

The V gene is TRBV2, the J gene TRBJ1-6; 7 bases agree with TRBD1. The germline gives CDR1 SNHLY, CDR2 FYNNEI. The CDR3 has 13 amino acids. The trim removed 6 bases at V and 9 bases at J, leaving 5 bases unmatched. This CDR3 reads CASRQTGFSPLHF. The CDR3 nucleotides are TGTGCCAGCAGGCAGACAGGGTTTTCACCCCTCCACTTT.

This sequence joins TRBV29-1 and TRBJ1-2; no definite D call. The CDR3 sequence is 10 residues long. Trimming left V 4 bases short and J 7 bases short, with 7 bases between. Germline CDR1 SQVTM, CDR2 ANQGSEA. The CDR3: CSVAPSGYTF. CDR3 DNA sequence: TGCAGCGTTGCCCCCAGTGGCTACACCTTC.

This chain joins TRBV2 and TRBJ2-5; 10 positions agree with TRBD2. In germline, CDR1 is SNHLY, CDR2 FYNNEI. The V and J ends lost 6 bases and 5 bases, in that order; junction bases with no gene match: 9. The CDR3 has 15 residues. In DNA, the CDR3 is TGTGCCAGCAGAGCCAGCGGGGGGGCCGGGGAGACCCAGTACTTC. This encodes CASRASGGAGETQYF.

The rearrangement joins TRBV6-1 to TRBJ1-2, with TRBD1 matching 11 bases. J was trimmed by 4 bases and V by 4 bases; bases with no gene match: 11. Germline CDR1 is MNHNS and CDR2 is SASEGT. This CDR3 is built from 17 residues. CDR3 sequence (DNA): TGTGCCAGCAGTGTTCTAACCGGGACAGGGGGGGCCTATGGCTACACCTTC. The encoded protein is CASSVLTGTGGAYGYTF.

This chain links TRBV2 with TRBJ1-1, with unresolved D. V shed 4 bases and J shed 1 base, with 7 bases lying between them. Per germline, CDR1 SNHLY and CDR2 FYNNEI. This CDR3 is built from 13 residues. In DNA, the CDR3 is TGTGCCAGCAGTGTAGAGGGGAACACTGAAGCTTTCTTT. This sequence encodes CASSVEGNTEAFF. Complete variable domain (other parts from reference TRBV2 and TRBJ1-1): EPEVTQTPSHQVTQMGQEVILRCVPISNHLYFYWYRQILGQKVEFLVSFYNNEISEKSEIFDDQFSVERPDGSNFTLKIRSTKLEDSAMYFCASSVEGNTEAFFGQGTRLTVV.

CDR3 loop: CASRIIAGEGNEQFF. CDR3 in DNA: TGTGCCAGCAGAATAATAGCGGGGGAGGGCAATGAGCAGTTCTTC. V is TRBV6-5 and J is TRBJ2-1, with 9 bases identical to TRBD2. This CDR3 contains 15 residues. CDR1 MNHEY and CDR2 SVGAGI come from the germline V gene. V shed 6 bases, J shed 6 bases, and the junction held 9 bases outside the gene matches.